This TCR beta chain derives from a study of T cells after yellow fever vaccination (dated by TCRdb to between 2019 and 2020). About the full investigation: Libraries from fractions with low cell numbers were prepared with the SMART-Seq v4 Ultra Low Input RNA kit. To follow T-cell clones before and after both primary and booster YFV17D yellow fever vaccination, bulk TCR alpha and beta repertoires underwent longitudinal sequencing. The cohort comprised two healthy male donors, one aged 18 to 30 and one aged 30 to 39 years. Blood samples were taken at several timepoints before and after primary and secondary immunization, and bulk PBMC replicates and cell subsets were isolated.

TCRdb shows the sequencer as Illumina NovaSeq 6000. TCR cDNA was made using 5'RACE template switching, a step that added a universal primer site and unique molecular identifiers. cDNA synthesis was primed from both the TCR alpha and TCR beta constant segments. Library amplification involved two PCR steps, and the second step added sample barcodes and sequencing adapters. Libraries were sequenced on Illumina HiSeq 2500 (2x100 bp) or NovaSeq (2x150 bp). In the source study's methods: MIGEC handled demultiplexing of reads and collapsing into UMI consensus sequences, while MiXCR performed V(D)J alignment. Using edgeR on replicate PBMC samples, clonotypes were called vaccine-responding if FDR was below 0.01 and the log2 fold change was above 5 up to day 15. Each bulk clonotype received a CD4 or CD8 identity based on whether the sequenced CD4 or CD8 repertoire contained that clonotype at higher abundance. The public reads were reanalyzed by TCRdb: fastp trimming at Q25, MiXCR alignment, in-frame beta chains only. One record per CDR3 amino acid sequence lists the most common genes and DNA. For this entry, the V and J calls and clone size follow TCRdb and not the study's own pipeline. A total of about 210,000 distinct CDR3 sequences appear in this sample, around 3.1% of them only once. About 3% of the sample is in the top ten clones.

Here is what the overall study found, with its caveats: Because abundant contaminating clonotypes from the bulk population could be contained in FACS-sorted repertoires, computational filtering was required. Compared with the primary T-cell response, the secondary T-cell response was faster but weaker, reaching its peak on day 5 rather than on day 15. A small share of clonotypes was detected in both CD4 and CD8 compartments, with the overlap likely arising from convergent recombination. Most clones expanded after primary vaccination were re-detected after the booster (almost 98% of CD4 and more than 70% of CD8), suggesting broad memory maintenance. Only a couple of donors were included in the study, so the extent to which the findings can be generalized is limited.

Via the germline V gene (reference sequence), CDR1 is LNHDA and CDR2 SQIVND. Trimming removed 3 bases from V and 9 bases from J, leaving 18 bases between the germline ends. Taken from cysteine to phenylalanine, the CDR3 has 15 residues. The entry retains the CDR3 DNA only, 45 bases that are in frame from base 1. The label giving this sample's treatment or condition can be read as: live attenuated yellow fever vaccine strain. PBMCs were isolated from peripheral blood using a standard Ficoll-Paque protocol. Dynabeads CD4 and CD8 positive selection kits were used to isolate the CD4 and CD8 T-cell fractions. RNA was extracted with TriZol from bulk PBMCs, CD4 and CD8 fractions, and dextramer-positive and dextramer-negative fractions. As regards this clonotype: Its antigen has not been determined. Within one base of it there is no much larger clone, and no base qualities were kept.

The TCR was taken from a man in his late teens or twenties who received the YFV17D yellow fever vaccine. The rearrangement combines TRBV19 with TRBJ1-5; the D gene is possibly TRBD1, with 5 bases matching. The sample was CD4+ T cells sorted from PBMCs, taken 10 days after the yellow fever booster vaccination. The CDR3 is CASSIGGAARRPQHF. The DNA sequence reads TGTGCCAGTAGTATCGGCGGGGCAGCTCGACGGCCCCAGCATTTT.